This is a list of T cell receptor beta chains from one sample in a study of T cells after posttransplantation cyclophosphamide. The assay was immunoSEQ multiplex PCR, and TCRdb's table has in-frame clones only and misses some. The sample holds some 21,000 clones; 95% to 99% are singletons and the top ten take under 0.15%. Sequencing input: naive CD8+ T cells sorted from PBMCs. These receptors came from a man in his forties or fifties in good health, CMV-negative, and a related stem cell transplant donor. Both conserved end residues are part of each CDR3. Each record gives: D gene, V gene, clone size, J gene, CDR3 DNA, CDR3 protein. D genes are given only for firm matches. Only part of the rows carry a size: once, few, many, or a class if the clone is expanded.

D: TRBD1
V: TRBV4-2
size: .
J: TRBJ1-1
DNA: TGTGCCAGCAGACCGAGACAGGGCGGCGGGACTGAAGCTTTCTTT
CDR3: CASRPRQGGGTEAFF

D: TRBD1
V: TRBV9
size: .
J: TRBJ1-3
DNA: TGTGCCAGCAGCGTCGATGACAGGGGATCGGGAAACACCATATATTTT
CDR3: CASSVDDRGSGNTIYF

D: TRBD2
V: TRBV4-2
size: .
J: TRBJ2-3
DNA: TGTGCCAGCAGCCCCCGGGGGGCGGGAGGCGCTAATACGCAGTATTTT
CDR3: CASSPRGAGGANTQYF

D: TRBD2
V: TRBV19
size: .
J: TRBJ2-1
DNA: TGTGCCAGTAGTATAGATCTTTTCGCGGGAGTCGACAATGAGCAGTTCTTC
CDR3: CASSIDLFAGVDNEQFF

D: TRBD1
V: TRBV11-2
size: .
J: TRBJ2-3
DNA: TGTGCCAGCAGCTCGCTACTCACAGGGGTAGTAACGGATACGCAGTATTTT
CDR3: CASSSLLTGVVTDTQYF

D: TRBD2
V: TRBV9
size: .
J: TRBJ2-1
DNA: TGTGCCAGCAGCGTAATCCCGACTAGCGCATACAATGAGCAGTTCTTC
CDR3: CASSVIPTSAYNEQFF

D: TRBD2
V: TRBV6-5
size: once
J: TRBJ2-4
DNA: TGTGCCAGCAGTTACCTTGGGGGGGAGAACATTCAGTACTTC
CDR3: CASSYLGGENIQYF

D: .
V: TRBV15
size: .
J: TRBJ2-7
DNA: TGTGCCACCAGCAGAGATGTAGGCGGGAACGAGCAGTACTTC
CDR3: CATSRDVGGNEQYF

D: .
V: TRBV7-9
size: once
J: TRBJ2-3
DNA: TGTGCCAGCAGCCTCGGAACGACTACTATACTAGATACGCAGTATTTT
CDR3: CASSLGTTTILDTQYF

D: TRBD2
V: TRBV28
size: .
J: TRBJ2-7
DNA: TGTGCCAGCAGTTTGACTAGCGGGAGTCTCTACGAGCAGTACTTC
CDR3: CASSLTSGSLYEQYF

D: TRBD1
V: TRBV5-1
size: .
J: TRBJ1-2
DNA: TGCGCCAGCAGAAACTTGGGGGACAGGGGAAGTAAAGGCTACACCTTC
CDR3: CASRNLGDRGSKGYTF

D: .
V: TRBV4-2
size: .
J: TRBJ2-7
DNA: TGTGCCAGCAGCCCCCCGGGGGAAAGATCCTACGAGCAGTACTTC
CDR3: CASSPPGERSYEQYF

D: TRBD1
V: TRBV15
size: .
J: TRBJ1-2
DNA: TGTGCCACCAGCAGTACAGCAGGGGGGAACTATGGCTACACCTTC
CDR3: CATSSTAGGNYGYTF

D: TRBD1
V: TRBV6-1
size: .
J: TRBJ2-7
DNA: TGTGCCAGCAGTGTCCGGGACAGGGCCTACGAGCAGTACTTC
CDR3: CASSVRDRAYEQYF

D: .
V: TRBV27
size: .
J: TRBJ2-2
DNA: TGTGCCAGCTCTGGAACTAGCTGGACCGGGGAGCTGTTTTTT
CDR3: CASSGTSWTGELFF

D: .
V: TRBV4-1
size: .
J: TRBJ2-2
DNA: TGCGCCAGCAGCCAAGCTCAGAGGGCCGGCGGGGAGCTGTTTTTT
CDR3: CASSQAQRAGGELFF

D: .
V: TRBV27
size: .
J: TRBJ2-5
DNA: TGTGCCAGCAGTTTAGTCGCTAACCTAGCGCCGCAAGAGACCCAGTACTTC
CDR3: CASSLVANLAPQETQYF

D: TRBD2
V: TRBV11-2
size: .
J: TRBJ2-2
DNA: TGTGCCAGCAGCTTAGACGAGCGGGAGATTGCCGGGGAGCTGTTTTTT
CDR3: CASSLDEREIAGELFF

D: .
V: TRBV19
size: once
J: TRBJ2-3
DNA: TGTGCCACTAACGCCGCGGGTGCAGATACGCAGTATTTT
CDR3: CATNAAGADTQYF

D: .
V: TRBV25-1
size: .
J: TRBJ2-1
DNA: TGTGCCAGCAGTGGGCCCTACAATGAGCAGTTCTTC
CDR3: CASSGPYNEQFF

D: TRBD1
V: TRBV7-9
size: .
J: TRBJ2-1
DNA: TGTGCCAGCAGCAAACCGGGACAGGCTGAGCAGTTCTTC
CDR3: CASSKPGQAEQFF

D: TRBD1
V: TRBV5-5
size: .
J: TRBJ2-7
DNA: TGTGCCAGCAGCTCGGGAAGAGGGACAGGATCGATCTCCTACGAGCAGTACTTC
CDR3: CASSSGRGTGSISYEQYF

D: .
V: TRBV5-1
size: .
J: TRBJ1-4
DNA: TGCGCCAGCAGCTTGGTGTCACGAATTAATGAAAAACTGCTTTTT
CDR3: CASSLVSRINEKLLF

D: TRBD2
V: TRBV7-8
size: .
J: TRBJ2-3
DNA: TGTGCCAGCAGCCTGACTAGCGGAAACACAGATACGCAGTATTTT
CDR3: CASSLTSGNTDTQYF

D: TRBD1
V: TRBV7-6
size: .
J: TRBJ2-7
DNA: TGTGCCAGCAGCCTCCGGGACAGCTCCTACGAGCAGTACTTC
CDR3: CASSLRDSSYEQYF

D: .
V: TRBV7-9
size: .
J: TRBJ1-2
DNA: TGTGCCAGCAGCGCCGGCCCCCTCGCGGACTATGGCTACACCTTC
CDR3: CASSAGPLADYGYTF

D: TRBD2
V: TRBV29-1
size: .
J: TRBJ2-1
DNA: TGCAGCGTTGGGGGACTAGCGGCCTACAATGAGCAGTTCTTC
CDR3: CSVGGLAAYNEQFF

D: TRBD2
V: TRBV4-3
size: .
J: TRBJ2-1
DNA: TGCGCCAGCGACAATGGCGGCGGGAGGAATGAGCAGTTCTTC
CDR3: CASDNGGGRNEQFF

D: .
V: TRBV5-6
size: .
J: TRBJ1-5
DNA: TGTGCCAGCAGCTTCGGGGGTCAGCCCCAGCATTTT
CDR3: CASSFGGQPQHF

D: TRBD2
V: TRBV7-9
size: .
J: TRBJ2-5
DNA: TGTGCCAGCAGCCTAGGACTAGCGGGTGGCGAGACCCAGTACTTC
CDR3: CASSLGLAGGETQYF

D: TRBD2
V: TRBV4-1
size: .
J: TRBJ2-7
DNA: TGCGCCAGCAGCCACGCTAGGACTAGCGGGAACTACGAGCAGTACTTC
CDR3: CASSHARTSGNYEQYF

D: .
V: TRBV5-1
size: .
J: TRBJ2-7
DNA: TGCGCCAGCAGCCTTTTCAGTTCCTACGAGCAGTACTTC
CDR3: CASSLFSSYEQYF

D: .
V: TRBV27
size: .
J: TRBJ2-1
DNA: TGTGCCAGCCGAGGAAGGGGCCTGTTTGAGCAGTTCTTC
CDR3: CASRGRGLFEQFF

D: .
V: TRBV6-5
size: .
J: TRBJ1-5
DNA: TGTGCCAGCAGTTCAACAGCATACGAGCCCCAGCATTTT
CDR3: CASSSTAYEPQHF

D: .
V: TRBV28
size: .
J: TRBJ2-7
DNA: TGTGCCAGCAGTTTTTTTCGCGAGCAGTACTTC
CDR3: CASSFFREQYF

D: .
V: TRBV19
size: .
J: TRBJ2-7
DNA: TGTGCCAGTAGCTTAACAGGGACCCCCTCCTACGAGCAGTACTTC
CDR3: CASSLTGTPSYEQYF

D: .
V: TRBV7-9
size: .
J: TRBJ2-2
DNA: TGTGCCAGCAGCCTAGCCTCCGGGGAGCTGTTTTTT
CDR3: CASSLASGELFF

D: TRBD2
V: TRBV6-5
size: .
J: TRBJ2-7
DNA: TGTGCCAGCAGTTACTCAGCGGGGGGGCGAACCTACGAGCAGTACTTC
CDR3: CASSYSAGGRTYEQYF

D: TRBD1
V: TRBV5-1
size: .
J: TRBJ1-4
DNA: TGCGCCAGCAGCTCGGGACAGAATGAAAAACTGTTTTTT
CDR3: CASSSGQNEKLFF

D: TRBD1
V: TRBV19
size: .
J: TRBJ2-7
DNA: TGTGCCAGTAGTATTCAGGGGGCCTACGAGCAGTACTTC
CDR3: CASSIQGAYEQYF

D: TRBD1
V: TRBV25-1
size: .
J: TRBJ2-2
DNA: TGTGCCAGCAGCCAGGGGGCCAACACCGGGGAGCTGTTTTTT
CDR3: CASSQGANTGELFF

D: .
V: TRBV28
size: .
J: TRBJ2-3
DNA: TGTGCCAGCAGTTTAAACAGCGGTTTTAGGGCAGATACGCAGTATTTT
CDR3: CASSLNSGFRADTQYF

D: TRBD1
V: TRBV2
size: .
J: TRBJ2-1
DNA: TGTGCCAGCACCGGGACAGGGCACGGAGAGGTCTACAATGAGCAGTTCTTC
CDR3: CASTGTGHGEVYNEQFF

D: .
V: TRBV2
size: .
J: TRBJ2-7
DNA: TGTGCCAGCAGAGGGGTGGACAGGACGGGGGACGAGCAGTACTTC
CDR3: CASRGVDRTGDEQYF

D: TRBD2
V: TRBV7-6
size: .
J: TRBJ2-1
DNA: TGTGCCAGCAGCTTAGTTCTAGCGGCCTCCTCCTACAATGAGCAGTTCTTC
CDR3: CASSLVLAASSYNEQFF

D: .
V: TRBV15
size: .
J: TRBJ2-1
DNA: TGTGCCACCAGCAACGGACAGAATCAATACAATGAGCAGTTCTTC
CDR3: CATSNGQNQYNEQFF

D: TRBD1
V: TRBV6-6
size: .
J: TRBJ1-1
DNA: TGTGCCAGCAGCCAAGGGGGCGGTGCGGCTGAAGCTTTCTTT
CDR3: CASSQGGGAAEAFF

D: .
V: TRBV2
size: .
J: TRBJ2-2
DNA: TGTGCCAGCAGTGGACAACGACTACTCACCGGGGAGCTGTTTTTT
CDR3: CASSGQRLLTGELFF

D: TRBD2
V: TRBV29-1
size: .
J: TRBJ2-1
DNA: TGCAGCGTTGTATTTGTGGGACTAGCGGATTACAATGAGCAGTTCTTC
CDR3: CSVVFVGLADYNEQFF

D: TRBD1
V: TRBV6-4
size: .
J: TRBJ1-1
DNA: TGTGCCAGCAGACGACAGGGGTACACTGAAGCTTTCTTT
CDR3: CASRRQGYTEAFF

D: TRBD1
V: TRBV10-1
size: .
J: TRBJ1-1
DNA: TGCGCCAGCAGTGAGAAAGGGACAGGGTCGAGTGAAGCTTTCTTT
CDR3: CASSEKGTGSSEAFF